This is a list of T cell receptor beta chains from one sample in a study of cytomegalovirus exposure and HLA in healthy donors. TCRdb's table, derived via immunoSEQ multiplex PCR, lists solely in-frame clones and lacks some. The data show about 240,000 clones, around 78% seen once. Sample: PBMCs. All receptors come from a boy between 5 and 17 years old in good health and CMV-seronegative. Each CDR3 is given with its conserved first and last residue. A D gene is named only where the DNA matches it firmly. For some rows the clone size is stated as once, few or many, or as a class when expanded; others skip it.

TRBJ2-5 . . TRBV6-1 TGTGCCAGCAGTGAAGCCCAGGGGTGGGGAGAGACCCAGTACTTC CASSEAQGWGETQYF
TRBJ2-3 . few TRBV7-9 TGTGCCAGCAGCTTAACGGAGGATACGCAGTATTTT CASSLTEDTQYF
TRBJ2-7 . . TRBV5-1 TGCGCCAGCAGCTTGGTAGGGGGCTACGAGCAGTACTTC CASSLVGGYEQYF
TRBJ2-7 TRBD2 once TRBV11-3 TGTGCCAGCAGCTTGACTACCCTTTTAGCGGGAGTACCCTACGAGCAGTACTTC CASSLTTLLAGVPYEQYF
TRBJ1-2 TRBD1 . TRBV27 TGTGCCAGCAGTTCCAGGGGGCCGCTTGGCTACACCTTC CASSSRGPLGYTF
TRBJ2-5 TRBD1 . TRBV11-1 TGTGCCAGCAGCCCTAGGACAGGGTCCCAAGAGACCCAGTACTTC CASSPRTGSQETQYF
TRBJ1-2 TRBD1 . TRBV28 TGTGCCAGCAGTTCCCCAGGGGGCTGGGGTCCTGGCTACACCTTC CASSSPGGWGPGYTF
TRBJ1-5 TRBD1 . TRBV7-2 TGTGCCAGCAGGAGAGCAGGGGGAACTCAGCCCCAGCATTTT CASRRAGGTQPQHF
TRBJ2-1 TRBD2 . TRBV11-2 TGTGCCAGCAGCTTGGATCCGGCTAGCGGGGGGCGGAATGAGCAGTTCTTC CASSLDPASGGRNEQFF
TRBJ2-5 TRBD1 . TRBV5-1 TGCGCCAGCAGTAGGGACAGGGACCGCGGGACCCAGTACTTC CASSRDRDRGTQYF
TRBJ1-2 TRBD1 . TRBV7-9 TGTGCCAGCAGCTTAGTGGGACAGGGGCCCTATGGCTACACCTTC CASSLVGQGPYGYTF
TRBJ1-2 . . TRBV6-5 TGTGCCAGCAGTGCGGGTAACTATGGCTACACCTTC CASSAGNYGYTF
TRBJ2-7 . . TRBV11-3 TGTGCCAGCAGCTTAACCGGAGGGTGGAGCGAGCAGTACTTC CASSLTGGWSEQYF
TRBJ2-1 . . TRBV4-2 TGTGCCAGCAGCCAAGTTGGCGGGCTCTCCTACAATGAGCAGTTCTTC CASSQVGGLSYNEQFF
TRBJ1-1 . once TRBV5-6 TGTGCCAGCAGCTTGTCGTGGAACACTGAAGCTTTCTTT CASSLSWNTEAFF